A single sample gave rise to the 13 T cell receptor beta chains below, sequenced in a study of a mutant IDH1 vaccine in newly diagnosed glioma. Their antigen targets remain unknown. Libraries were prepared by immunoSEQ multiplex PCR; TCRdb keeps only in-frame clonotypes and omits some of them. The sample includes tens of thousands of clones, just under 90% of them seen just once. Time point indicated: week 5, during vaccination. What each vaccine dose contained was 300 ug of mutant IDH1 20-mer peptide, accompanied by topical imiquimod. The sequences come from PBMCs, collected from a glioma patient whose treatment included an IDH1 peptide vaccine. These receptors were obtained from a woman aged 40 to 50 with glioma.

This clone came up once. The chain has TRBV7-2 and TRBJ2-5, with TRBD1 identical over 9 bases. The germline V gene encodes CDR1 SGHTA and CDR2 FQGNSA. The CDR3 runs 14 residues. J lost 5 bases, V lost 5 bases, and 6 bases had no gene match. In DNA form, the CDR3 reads TGTGCCAGCAGCCCACAGGGGGCAGGGGAGACCCAGTACTTC. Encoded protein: CASSPQGAGETQYF.

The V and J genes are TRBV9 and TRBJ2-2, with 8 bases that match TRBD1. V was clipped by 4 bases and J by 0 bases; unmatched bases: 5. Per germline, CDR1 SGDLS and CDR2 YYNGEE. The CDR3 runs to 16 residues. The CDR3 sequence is CASSFSGGTNTGELFF. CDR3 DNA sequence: TGTGCCAGCAGCTTCTCAGGGGGCACGAACACCGGGGAGCTGTTTTTT. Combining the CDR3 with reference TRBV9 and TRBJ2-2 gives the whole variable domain DSGVTQTPKHLITATGQRVTLRCSPRSGDLSVYWYQQSLDQGLQFLIQYYNGEERAKGNILERFSAQQFPDLHSELNLSSLELGDSALYFCASSFSGGTNTGELFFGEGSRLTVL.

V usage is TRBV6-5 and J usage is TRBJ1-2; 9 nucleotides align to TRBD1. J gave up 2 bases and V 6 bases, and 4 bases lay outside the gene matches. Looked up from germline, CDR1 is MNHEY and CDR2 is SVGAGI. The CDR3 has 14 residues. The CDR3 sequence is CASRQGASNYGYTF. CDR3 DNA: TGTGCCAGCAGACAGGGGGCTTCGAACTATGGCTACACCTTC.

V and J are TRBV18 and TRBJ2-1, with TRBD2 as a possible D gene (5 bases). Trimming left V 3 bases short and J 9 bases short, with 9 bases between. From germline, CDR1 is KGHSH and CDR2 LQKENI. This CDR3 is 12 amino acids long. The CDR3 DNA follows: TGTGCCAGCTCACCCCTAGCTTCTGAGCAGTTCTTC. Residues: CASSPLASEQFF.

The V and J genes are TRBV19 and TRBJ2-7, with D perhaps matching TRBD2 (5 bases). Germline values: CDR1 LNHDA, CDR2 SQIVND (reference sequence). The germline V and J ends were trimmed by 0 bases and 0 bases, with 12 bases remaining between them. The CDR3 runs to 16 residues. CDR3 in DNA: TGTGCCAGTAGTATAGATCCGAGCGGTAGCTCCTACGAGCAGTACTTC. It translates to CASSIDPSGSSYEQYF.

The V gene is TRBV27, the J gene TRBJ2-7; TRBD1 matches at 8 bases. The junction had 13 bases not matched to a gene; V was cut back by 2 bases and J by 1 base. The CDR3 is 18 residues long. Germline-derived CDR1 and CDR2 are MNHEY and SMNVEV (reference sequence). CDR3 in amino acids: CASSLIGQGATESYEQYF. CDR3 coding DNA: TGTGCCAGCAGTTTAATCGGGCAGGGGGCTACAGAATCCTACGAGCAGTACTTC.

The DNA for the CDR3 is TGTGCCAGTGCCCGGAGACAGGGGAACACAGATACGCAGTATTTT. Protein sequence: CASARRQGNTDTQYF. This sequence joins TRBV19 and TRBJ2-3; TRBD1 agrees at 8 bases. Germline V CDR1 and CDR2: LNHDA, SQIVND (reference sequence). Germline trimming cut 8 bases from V and 2 bases from J; bases unmatched to any gene: 9. The CDR3 runs to 15 residues.

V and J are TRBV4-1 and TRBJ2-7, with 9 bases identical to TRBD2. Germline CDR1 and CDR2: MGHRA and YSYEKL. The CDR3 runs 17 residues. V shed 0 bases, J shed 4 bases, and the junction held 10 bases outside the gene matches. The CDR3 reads CASSQEGPSGEAYEQYF. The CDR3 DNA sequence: TGCGCCAGCAGCCAAGAGGGGCCTAGCGGGGAAGCTTACGAGCAGTACTTC.

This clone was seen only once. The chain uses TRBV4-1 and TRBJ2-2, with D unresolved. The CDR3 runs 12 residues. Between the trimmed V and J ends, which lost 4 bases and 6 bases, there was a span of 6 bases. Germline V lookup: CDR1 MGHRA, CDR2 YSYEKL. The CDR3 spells CASSPRAGELFF. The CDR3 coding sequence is TGCGCCAGCAGCCCTCGGGCCGGGGAGCTGTTTTTT.

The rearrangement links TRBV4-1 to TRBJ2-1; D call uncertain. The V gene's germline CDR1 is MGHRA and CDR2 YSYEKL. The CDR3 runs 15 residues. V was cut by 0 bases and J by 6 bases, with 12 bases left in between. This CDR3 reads CASSQDPGLGNEQFF. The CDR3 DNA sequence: TGCGCCAGCAGCCAAGATCCCGGGCTGGGCAATGAGCAGTTCTTC.

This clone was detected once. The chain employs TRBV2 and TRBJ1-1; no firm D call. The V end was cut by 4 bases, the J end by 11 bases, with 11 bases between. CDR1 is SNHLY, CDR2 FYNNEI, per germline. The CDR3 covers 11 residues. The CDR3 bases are TGTGCCAGCAGTGGGAGAGTGTCTGCTTTCTTT. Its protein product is CASSGRVSAFF.

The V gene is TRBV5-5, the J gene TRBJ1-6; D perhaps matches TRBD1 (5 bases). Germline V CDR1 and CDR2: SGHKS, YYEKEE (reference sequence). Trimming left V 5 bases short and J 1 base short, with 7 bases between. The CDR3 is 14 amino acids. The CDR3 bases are TGTGCCAGCAGTCGGGGGTCCTATAATTCACCCCTCCACTTT. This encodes CASSRGSYNSPLHF.

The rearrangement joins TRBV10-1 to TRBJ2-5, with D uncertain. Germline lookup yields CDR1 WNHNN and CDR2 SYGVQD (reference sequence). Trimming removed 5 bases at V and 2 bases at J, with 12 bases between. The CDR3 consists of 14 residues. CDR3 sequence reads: CASSILTDQETQYF. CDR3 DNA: TGCGCCAGCAGTATTTTGACTGATCAAGAGACCCAGTACTTC.